This T cell receptor (beta chain) comes out of a study of shared clonotypes between healthy human individuals (dated by TCRdb to about 2020). About the full investigation: Three men and a couple of women, aged 18 to 49 years, made up the cohort. For each donor, CD4 naive and CD4 memory were each given three plates, CD8 naive was given two plates, and CD8 memory was given one plate. Blood TCR repertoires of five healthy adults were deeply sequenced to estimate repertoire size and the extent of clonotype sharing between individuals. To increase sequencing depth and limit assay-specific biases, different laboratories used diverse techniques to prepare libraries and sequence TCR repertoires. Leukapheresis yielded between about 0.9 and 10 billion PBMCs per donor. The full study reports these points: Incomplete sequencing was indicated by rarefaction of sorted-subset datasets, despite the large sequencing depth. Pairwise subsampling indicated that sequencing depth was expected to affect the degree of clonotype sharing among donors. Only blood was sampled, and tissue TCR repertoires likely differ from those in blood. Because the study included a small number of donors, the genetic and exposure-history diversity represented was limited. Compared with non-shared clonotypes, clonotypes shared by all four sorted-subset donors had higher generation probabilities. Naive subsets generally had larger estimated clonotype richness than memory subsets. When four donors were compared, the shared fraction of clonotypes was roughly 5% for naive CD4, approximately 3.3% for naive CD8, about 2.5% for memory CD4, and 0.4% for memory CD8.

Healthy HIV-negative adults with no recently reported acute infections or vaccinations were included as donors. All donors were Caucasian adults living in Nashville, Tennessee, USA. CD4+ T cells were enriched by magnetic negative selection, after which naive cells were positively selected on CD45RA and the negative fraction was taken as the memory subset. After blood collection by leukapheresis, PBMCs were isolated using Ficoll-Histopaque density gradient centrifugation and then cryopreserved in the vapor phase of liquid nitrogen. Analytical flow cytometry was used to check the purity and quantity of every magnetically sorted T cell population. Genomic DNA was isolated from each sorted fraction and quantified by UV absorbance on a Nanodrop 2000c. The CDR3 runs 16 amino acids, cysteine and phenylalanine included. Only CDR3 DNA remains: 48 bases, in frame from the first base. Reading the germline V gene gives CDR1 SGHTA and CDR2 FQGTGA. V lost 3 bases and J lost 0 bases; the stretch between them is 15 bases long.

TCR CDR3 regions were amplified from genomic DNA by multiplex PCR using the deep immunoSEQ assay. Extracted genomic DNA from each cell subset was distributed evenly across all wells of several immunoSEQ 96-well plates, and each plate was treated as a replicate. For sorted subsets, about 200 ng genomic DNA, equal to 30,000 or so T cell genomes, was loaded into each replicate PCR. Purified libraries were quantified with a Qubit 3.0 fluorometer, sized on a Bioanalyzer 2100, and re-quantified with the KAPA Library Quantification kit. Every immunoSEQ 96-well plate was sequenced on a separate single-read 150-cycle Illumina NextSeq 550 flow cell. Per the source publication's procedure: Because only junctional sequences without quality scores were contained in the immunoSEQ output, filtering matching that applied to full-length reads could not be performed. To assign V/J genes and CDR3, sequences were annotated against IMGT germline references using PyIR, a Python wrapper for IgBLAST v1.9. Reads were removed for weak V/J assignments (E-value above 1e-6), missing CDR3, stop codons, out-of-frame junctions, or ambiguous translated residues. V3J clonotypes were defined as sequences sharing the same inferred V gene, J gene, and CDR3 amino acid sequence. The percentage overlap between two repertoires was calculated by dividing the number of shared unique clonotypes by the size of the smaller repertoire. RTK rarefaction, the Chao1 estimator, and Recon v2.1 estimates of unobserved clonotypes were used to assess repertoire richness. OLGA was used to compute generation probabilities for all TCRbeta clonotypes that the gDNA method yielded from a handful of donors. In its TCRdb copy, this immuneACCESS table keeps in-frame sequences only and misses some clones. Where compared with another copy, unresolved V genes explain less than half of these, and the others have no known cause. V and J calls and clone size are copied from that table; D and trimming were computed from the DNA. Counted in this sample were roughly 2.5 million clones; around nine tenths of them appeared once. The top ten clonotypes cover under 0.15% of the sample.

On this clone itself: It lacks a known antigen. There are no base qualities to consult, and no much larger clone falls within one base.

The chain is assembled from TRBV7-3 and TRBJ2-7; 6 matching bases give a weak D call of TRBD2. Sequences were obtained from naive CD4+ T cells sorted from blood. According to the study, the label for this sample's cell subset or site signals: CD45RA+ positively selected. The receptor was isolated from a man in his late teens or twenties in good health. The CDR3 reads as follows: CASSFPGLSSSYEQYF. The DNA reads TGTGCCAGCAGCTTCCCGGGACTCTCAAGCTCCTACGAGCAGTACTTC.